This T cell receptor beta chain appears in the sequencing data of a study of blood T cells in healthy people across ages. Overall study results and limits: Unsorted PBMCs blocked a conclusive comparison of naive and antigen-experienced cells.

Note on this clonotype: Its antigen is undetermined.

A second about 6 to 11 cycle PCR used barcoded and J-beta primers. Every molecule of cDNA carried a tag from a template-switch adaptor with 12 random nucleotides. One entry per CDR3 protein results from TCRdb running MiXCR on the 5' RACE reads. This table has 350,000 to 450,000 distinct CDR3 sequences, 45% to 65% appearing once. The TCR comes from a man in his 60s in good health. Material: blood.

The CDR3 sequence is CASSTRQGGYNEQFF. In DNA, the CDR3 is TGCGCCAGCAGCACCCGACAGGGTGGATACAATGAGCAGTTCTTC. The chain uses TRBV5-1 and TRBJ2-1; the match to TRBD1 covers 7 bases. This CDR3 spans 15 amino acids. With 4 bases clipped from V and 4 bases from J, the junction kept 8 bases outside the gene matches. The germline V gene encodes CDR1 SGHRS and CDR2 YFSETQ.